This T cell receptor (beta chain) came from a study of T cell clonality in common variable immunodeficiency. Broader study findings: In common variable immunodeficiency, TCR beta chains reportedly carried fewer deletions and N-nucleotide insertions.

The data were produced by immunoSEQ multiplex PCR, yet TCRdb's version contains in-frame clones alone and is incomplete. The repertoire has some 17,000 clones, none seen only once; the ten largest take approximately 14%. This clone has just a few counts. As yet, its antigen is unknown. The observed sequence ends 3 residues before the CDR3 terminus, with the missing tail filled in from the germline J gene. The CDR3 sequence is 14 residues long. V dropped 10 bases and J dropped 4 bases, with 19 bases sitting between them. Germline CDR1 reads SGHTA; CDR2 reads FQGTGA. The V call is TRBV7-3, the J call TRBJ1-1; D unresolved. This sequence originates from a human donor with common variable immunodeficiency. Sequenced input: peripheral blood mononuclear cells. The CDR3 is CATIGLVFSTEAFF. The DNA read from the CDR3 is TGTGCCACCATAGGGTTGGTTTTCAGCACTGAA.